What follows are 12 T cell receptor beta chains derived from one specimen sequenced in a study of T cell responses to AZD1222 COVID-19 vaccine. Data came from immunoSEQ multiplex PCR; TCRdb stores just in-frame clones and leaves some out. The table shows about 25,000 clones, with approximately 90% occurring only once. Sequencing used peripheral blood, obtained 28 days after the second AZD1222 dose. The receptors derive from an adult who received the AZD1222 COVID-19 vaccine.

This clone occurred a few times. This chain uses TRBV10-1 with TRBJ2-7, with 13 positions matching TRBD2. Germline lookup yields CDR1 WNHNN and CDR2 SYGVQD (reference sequence). Losses at the gene ends were 4 bases for V and 2 bases for J; bases not matched to a gene: 5. The CDR3 is 16 residues long. The CDR3 DNA sequence: TGCGCCAGCAGTGCGGGACTAGCGGGACCCGCCTACGAGCAGTACTTC. It specifies CASSAGLAGPAYEQYF.

The chain employs TRBV5-1 and TRBJ2-7, with 14 nucleotides matching TRBD2. The CDR3 has 17 amino acids. CDR1 SGHRS and CDR2 YFSETQ come from the germline V gene. J was trimmed by 1 base and V by 6 bases; bases with no gene match: 9. This CDR3 reads CASTPGLAGVWSYEQYF. DNA of the CDR3: TGCGCCAGCACCCCGGGACTAGCGGGAGTATGGTCCTACGAGCAGTACTTC.

The chain combines TRBV21-1 with TRBJ2-7; the DNA was not used to check the table's D call, TRBD1. TRBV21-1 counts as a pseudogene. The CDR3 sequence is 17 residues long. The CDR3 nucleotides read TGTGCCAGCAGCAAAGGCCGCTTCCGGGACAGGTTCTACGAGCAGTACTTC. This translates into CASSKGRFRDRFYEQYF.

CDR3 coding DNA: TGTGCCTGGAACCCCCTAGGAGCGGGGGGCCGTACGCAGTATTTT. This gives the protein CAWNPLGAGGRTQYF. The V call is TRBV30, the J call TRBJ2-3; TRBD2 aligns across 9 bases. V lost 4 bases and J lost 8; bases outside the gene matches: 13. CDR1 is GTSNPN, CDR2 SVGIG, per germline (reference sequence). The CDR3 is made up of 15 amino acids.

The J gene is TRBJ2-7, the V gene TRBV11-2, with D possibly being TRBD1 (6 bases). Trimming cost V 0 bases and J 3 bases, with 12 bases left between them. The CDR3 spans 15 residues. The germline V gene encodes CDR1 SGHAT and CDR2 FQNNGV. In DNA, the CDR3 is TGTGCCAGCAGCTTAGATCAAACAGGGTTCTACGAGCAGTACTTC. Translated: CASSLDQTGFYEQYF. Complete variable domain (other parts from reference TRBV11-2 and TRBJ2-7): EAGVAQSPRYKIIEKRQSVAFWCNPISGHATLYWYQQILGQGPKLLIQFQNNGVVDDSQLPKDRFSAERLKGVDSTLKIQPAKLEDSAVYLCASSLDQTGFYEQYFGPGTRLTVT.

The rearrangement joins TRBV5-4 to TRBJ1-1; maybe TRBD1 (5 bases). V lost 0 bases and J 3 bases, leaving 6 bases between the germline ends. This CDR3 is built from 13 residues. Germline assignment: CDR1 SGHNT and CDR2 YYREEE (reference sequence). CDR3: CASSLARDTEAFF. The DNA for the CDR3 is TGTGCCAGCAGCTTGGCCAGGGACACTGAAGCTTTCTTT.

The rearrangement links TRBV7-7 to TRBJ2-1, with TRBD1 matching 7 bases. The V gene end was trimmed by 2 bases and the J gene end by 7 bases; junction bases not matched to a gene: 2. The CDR3 totals 13 residues. Germline CDR1 and CDR2: SSHAT and FNYEAQ (reference sequence). This CDR3 is CASSLIQGNEQFF. The CDR3 nucleotides read TGTGCCAGCAGCTTAATACAGGGGAATGAGCAGTTCTTC.

The rearrangement links TRBV5-1 to TRBJ2-7; TRBD2 matches at 11 bases. The junction had 4 bases not matched to a gene; V was cut back by 2 bases and J by 0 bases. The germline gives CDR1 SGHRS, CDR2 YFSETQ. This CDR3 spans 16 amino acids. CDR3 coding DNA: TGCGCCAGCAGCTTTGGGACTAGCGGCCCCTCCTACGAGCAGTACTTC. Translating it yields CASSFGTSGPSYEQYF.

V is TRBV15 and J is TRBJ2-7, with 13 nucleotides matching TRBD2. Trimming cost V 11 bases and J 5 bases; bases outside gene matches: 12. Germline CDR1 is LNHNV and CDR2 is YYDKDF (reference sequence). This CDR3 spans 15 amino acids. This chain's CDR3 is CAPGGTSGVIHEQYF. The CDR3, as DNA: TGTGCCCCGGGGGGGACTAGCGGGGTAATTCACGAGCAGTACTTC.

This chain joins TRBV3-1 (or the pseudogene TRBV3-2) and TRBJ2-7, with unresolved D. Trimming took off 5 bases at V and 3 bases at J, with 5 bases between the two ends. The CDR3 sequence is 11 residues long. Germline loops: CDR1 LGHDT, CDR2 YNNKEL (reference sequence). CDR3 nucleotide sequence: TGTGCCAGCAGCGCAGACTACGAGCAGTACTTC. It encodes CASSADYEQYF.

The chain combines TRBV15 with TRBJ2-7; the D gene is possibly TRBD2 (6 bases). CDR1 and CDR2 (germline): LNHNV, YYDKDF (reference sequence). V was shortened by 4 bases and J by 2 bases, with 15 bases between the two germline ends. The CDR3 sequence is 15 residues long. The CDR3 DNA follows: TGTGCCACCAGCACCCTTGGGGCGGGACCCTACGAGCAGTACTTC. Protein product: CATSTLGAGPYEQYF.

The chain recombines TRBV28 with TRBJ2-7, with D uncertain. Germline assignment: CDR1 MDHEN and CDR2 SYDVKM. V lost 1 base, J lost 0 bases, and 16 bases lay in between. The CDR3 totals 17 residues. This CDR3 reads CASSLSPLGRDSYEQYF. CDR3 nucleotide sequence: TGTGCCAGCAGTTTATCACCCCTTGGAAGGGACTCCTACGAGCAGTACTTC.